These 4 T cell receptor beta chains were all obtained from the same sample, sequenced in a study of molecular identifiers for immune sequencing clone quantification. TCRdb itself ran the PCR reads through MiXCR, one entry per CDR3 protein. This table holds about 640,000 distinct CDR3 sequences, 20% found once. Material: naive CD8+ T cells from blood, with Jurkat cell RNA spiked in. Subset noted: FACS-sorted CD8+CD4-CCR7+CD45RA+ naive T cells. Source of these receptors: a human donor in good health. Some libraries in this study had Jurkat cell RNA spiked in.

Ten or more counts support this clonotype. The V call is TRBV12-3 or TRBV12-4, the J call TRBJ2-3, with 9 bases lining up with TRBD1. The ends lost 4 bases at V and 8 bases at J; junction bases unmatched: 10. The CDR3 length is 15 residues. CDR3 protein: CASSSRDRDLGTQYF. The CDR3 DNA sequence: TGTGCCAGCAGTTCCCGGGACAGGGATCTTGGTACGCAGTATTTT.

To note about this clonotype: Given a much more abundant clone one base away, this may be a read error. This chain connects TRBV20-1 to TRBJ2-7; perhaps TRBD2 as D (6 bases). Per the germline V gene, CDR1 is DFQATT and CDR2 is SNEGSKA (reference sequence). The CDR3 loop spans 12 amino acids. The CDR3: CGAGAGTYEQYF. CDR3 nucleotides: TGCGGTGCTGGGGCGGGGACCTACGAGCAGTACTTC.

The chain couples TRBV12-3 or TRBV12-4 to TRBJ2-3, with TRBD2 as a possible D gene (5 bases). The CDR3 consists of 14 residues. V lost 10 bases and J lost 2, with 16 bases in between. The CDR3 protein is CATTSGTHTDTQYF. CDR3 in DNA: TGTGCCACCACGAGCGGAACCCACACAGATACGCAGTATTTT.

This clonotype was counted ten times or more. The genes are TRBV27 and TRBJ2-7, with a weak D call TRBD1 (5 bases). The germline V and J ends were trimmed by 6 bases and 0 bases, with 15 bases remaining between them. The CDR3 loop spans 15 amino acids. The germline CDR1 and CDR2 sequences are MNHEY and SMNVEV (reference sequence). For the CDR3, the DNA is TGTGCCAGCAGATCGCAGCAGGGCTACTCCTACGAGCAGTACTTC. Translating it yields CASRSQQGYSYEQYF.